What follows are 10 T cell receptor beta chains derived from one specimen sequenced in a study of control samples from healthy donors and cancer patients. Some clones are missing from TCRdb's copy, which holds only in-frame ones; the method was immunoSEQ multiplex PCR. The sample shows 60,000 to 85,000 clones, 85% to 95% of them seen only once. Sequenced material: blood. The receptors stem from a woman in her fifties or sixties in good health.

The chain couples TRBV6-6 to TRBJ1-1, with D hard to call. V shed 2 bases and J shed 8 bases, with 6 bases lying between them. This CDR3 has 11 amino acids. Germline lookup yields CDR1 MNHNY and CDR2 SVGAGI (reference sequence). CDR3 residues: CASSYSREAFF. The CDR3 DNA reads as TGTGCCAGCAGTTACAGCAGGGAAGCTTTCTTT.

V usage is TRBV2 and J usage is TRBJ2-5; D gene unclear. The CDR3 totals 12 residues. Per germline, CDR1 SNHLY and CDR2 FYNNEI. Trimming stripped 6 bases from V and 2 bases from J, with 7 bases between. The CDR3 spells CASRSEQETQYF. The CDR3, as DNA: TGTGCCAGCAGGTCGGAACAAGAGACCCAGTACTTC.

V gene TRBV18 combines with J gene TRBJ1-6, with TRBD1 matching 7 bases. V lost 6 bases to trimming and J lost 6 bases; unmatched junction nucleotides: 11. This CDR3 contains 16 residues. Germline CDR1 is KGHSH and CDR2 is LQKENI. The CDR3 nucleotides are TGTGCCAGCTCGCCCGAACAGGGGAGAGGTAATTCACCCCTCCACTTT. Protein product: CASSPEQGRGNSPLHF.

The gene calls are TRBV7-2 and TRBJ1-5; D gene uncertain. V shed 2 bases and J shed 1 base, with 9 bases lying between them. The germline V gene encodes CDR1 SGHTA and CDR2 FQGNSA. The CDR3 covers 15 residues. The DNA of the CDR3 is TGTGCCAGCAGCTTATTAGTACAGAGCAATCAGCCCCAGCATTTT. Translation: CASSLLVQSNQPQHF. The variable domain in full, completed from reference TRBV7-2 and TRBJ1-5, reads GAGVSQSPSNKVTEKGKDVELRCDPISGHTALYWYRQSLGQGLEFLIYFQGNSAPDKSGLPSDRFSAERTGGSVSTLTIQRTQQEDSAVYLCASSLLVQSNQPQHFGDGTRLSIL.

The CDR3 reads CAIKDTGERSGYTF. As DNA, the CDR3 is TGTGCCATCAAAGATACAGGGGAACGGTCTGGCTACACCTTC. This chain uses TRBV10-3 with TRBJ1-2; 7 positions agree with TRBD1. V was pared by 7 bases and J by 7 bases, with 12 bases of the junction left unmatched. Germline V gene sequence: CDR1 ENHRY, CDR2 SYGVKD. The CDR3 has 14 residues.

The rearrangement joins TRBV19 to TRBJ2-7, with D possibly being TRBD2 (6 bases). Germline V gene sequence: CDR1 LNHDA, CDR2 SQIVND (reference sequence). This CDR3 is 14 amino acids long. V was trimmed by 1 base and J by 2 bases, leaving 9 bases between them. The CDR3 DNA follows: TGTGCCAGTAGTATAGGCGGGACTGCCTACGAGCAGTACTTC. This sequence encodes CASSIGGTAYEQYF.

The gene calls are TRBV25-1 and TRBJ1-4, with D unclear. This CDR3 has 17 residues. The V gene lost 0 bases and the J gene lost 0 bases, with 11 bases spanning the gap. Germline V gene lookup returns CDR1 MGHDK and CDR2 SYGVNS. CDR3 bases: TGTGCCAGCAGTGAATATTTGCAGCCTTCAACTAATGAAAAACTGTTTTTT. This gives the protein CASSEYLQPSTNEKLFF.

The chain carries TRBV28 and TRBJ2-7, with 7 bases lining up with TRBD1. V trimming: 8 bases; J trimming: 4 bases; junction bases outside the gene matches: 2. The CDR3 spans 11 residues. Germline CDR1 MDHEN, CDR2 SYDVKM. The CDR3 DNA reads as TGTGCCAGCCAGGGGGTGTACGAGCAGTACTTC. This gives the protein CASQGVYEQYF.

The V and J genes are TRBV21-1 and TRBJ2-4; TRBD1, the table's D call, was not compared with the DNA. TRBV21-1 is flagged as a pseudogene. The CDR3 covers 17 residues. CDR3 protein: CASSTITGEETKNIQYF. CDR3 in DNA: TGTGCCAGCAGCACGATAACAGGGGAGGAGACCAAAAACATTCAGTACTTC.

The V gene is TRBV28, the J gene TRBJ2-5; 9 nucleotides align to TRBD1. CDR1 MDHEN and CDR2 SYDVKM come from the germline V gene. Losses at the gene ends were 2 bases for V and 4 bases for J; bases not matched to a gene: 8. This CDR3 has 16 residues. The CDR3 DNA follows: TGTGCCAGCAGTTTAACTCCACAGGGGGCGGGAGAGACCCAGTACTTC. Its translation is CASSLTPQGAGETQYF.